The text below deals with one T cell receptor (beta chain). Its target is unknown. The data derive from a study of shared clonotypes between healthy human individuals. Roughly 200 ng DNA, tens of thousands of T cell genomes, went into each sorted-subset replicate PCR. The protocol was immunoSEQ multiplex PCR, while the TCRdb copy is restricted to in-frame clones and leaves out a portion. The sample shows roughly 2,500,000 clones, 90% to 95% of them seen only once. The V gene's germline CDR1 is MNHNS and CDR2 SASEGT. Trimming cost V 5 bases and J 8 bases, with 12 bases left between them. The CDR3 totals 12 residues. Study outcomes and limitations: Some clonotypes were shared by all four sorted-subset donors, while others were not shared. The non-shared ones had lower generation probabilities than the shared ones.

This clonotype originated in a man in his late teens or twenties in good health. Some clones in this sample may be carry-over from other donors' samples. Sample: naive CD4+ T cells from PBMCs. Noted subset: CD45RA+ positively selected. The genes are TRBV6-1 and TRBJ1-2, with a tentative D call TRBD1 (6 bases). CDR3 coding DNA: TGTGCCAGCAGTTCGGGGGGGCGCGGCTACACCTTC. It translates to CASSSGGRGYTF.